Listed here are 10 T cell receptor beta chains from one sample, sequenced in a study of T-cell memory formation after mild COVID-19. MiXCR, run by TCRdb on the 5' RACE reads, gives a single entry per CDR3 protein. The table shows approximately 480,000 distinct CDR3 sequences, with around a sixth occurring only once. Sequenced sample: PBMCs or a T cell subset sorted from them (not recorded which). These receptors were collected from an adult woman who had mild COVID-19 (a few samples of this study predate the infection). Cell type and time point are not known.

This clonotype was counted a few times. The chain links TRBV4-1 to TRBJ1-4; the D gene is possibly TRBD1 (5 bases). Trimming stripped 4 bases from V and 12 bases from J, with 24 bases between. Germline assignment: CDR1 MGHRA and CDR2 YSYEKL. CDR3 length equals 16 residues. The CDR3 coding sequence is TGCGCCAGCAGCCGCCTAAGTGGGACTCGCGGGGAGGAACTGTTTTTT. Translated, it gives CASSRLSGTRGEELFF.

The table lists this clonotype with many counts. The V and J genes are TRBV7-2 and TRBJ2-6; tentative D call: TRBD1 (6 bases). CDR1 and CDR2 (germline): SGHTA, FQGNSA. This CDR3 is built from 17 residues. V was shortened by 7 bases and J by 4 bases, with 20 bases between the two germline ends. CDR3 sequence: CASIGGQGLRGANVLTF. Written as DNA, the CDR3 is TGTGCCAGCATAGGGGGACAAGGCCTAAGGGGGGCCAACGTCCTGACTTTC.

This clonotype was seen only a few times. The chain uses TRBV5-6 and TRBJ2-5, with a possible D match to TRBD2 (5 bases). The CDR3 covers 13 residues. V dropped 1 base and J dropped 6 bases, with 10 bases sitting between them. Germline CDR1 and CDR2: SGHDT and YYEEEE. The CDR3 DNA follows: TGTGCCAGCAGCTTGACCGAGGGAAAGACCCAGTACTTC. Translation: CASSLTEGKTQYF.

The V call is TRBV29-1, the J call TRBJ1-1; 7 nucleotides match TRBD1. There are 15 residues in the CDR3. Germline trimming cut 7 bases from V and 4 bases from J; bases unmatched to any gene: 15. Germline V gene sequence: CDR1 SQVTM, CDR2 ANQGSEA. CDR3 in amino acids: CSALVRGHWSTEAFF. CDR3 coding DNA: TGCAGCGCTCTCGTGAGGGGGCACTGGTCCACTGAAGCTTTCTTT.

This clonotype showed up just a few times. The chain links TRBV20-1 to TRBJ2-1, with a weak D call TRBD2 (7 bases). Trimming took off 3 bases at V and 6 bases at J, with 15 bases between the two ends. Germline CDR1 and CDR2: DFQATT and SNEGSKA (reference sequence). The CDR3 sequence is 14 residues long. In DNA form, the CDR3 reads TGCAGTGCTAGCGGGGGGCTGTCAGGCAATGAGCAGTTCTTC. Translating gives CSASGGLSGNEQFF.

J is TRBJ1-1 and V is TRBV20-1, with D possibly TRBD1 on 5 matching bases. CDR1 DFQATT and CDR2 SNEGSKA come from the germline V gene (reference sequence). This CDR3 is built from 13 residues. With 2 bases removed from V and 1 base from J, the gap between germline ends came to 8 bases. CDR3 region: CSARRQPNTEAFF. Written as DNA, the CDR3 is TGCAGTGCTAGAAGACAGCCGAACACTGAAGCTTTCTTT.

This sequence joins TRBV20-1 and TRBJ2-3, with a tentative D call TRBD2 (5 bases). Germline lookup yields CDR1 DFQATT and CDR2 SNEGSKA (reference sequence). Deletions cut 3 bases from V and 14 bases from J, with 15 bases between. The CDR3 consists of 11 residues. The CDR3 sequence is CSARDFPLWYF. The CDR3 DNA reads TGCAGTGCTAGGGACTTTCCCTTATGGTATTTT.

This clonotype occurred a few times. The rearrangement joins TRBV7-2 to TRBJ2-3; a possible D gene is TRBD2 (6 bases). Deletions cut 1 base from V and 1 base from J, with 12 bases between. Germline CDR1 and CDR2: SGHTA and FQGNSA. The CDR3 spans 16 residues. CDR3 loop: CASSLEGTLRTDTQYF. CDR3 nucleotide sequence: TGTGCCAGCAGCTTAGAGGGGACTCTACGCACAGATACGCAGTATTTT.

This clonotype has a handful of counts. CDR3 protein: CASSPGQGWLYF. The DNA for the CDR3 is TGTGCCAGCAGCCCGGGACAGGGGTGGTTGTACTTC. The V call is TRBV5-6, the J call TRBJ2-7; 10 bases line up with TRBD1. The V gene's germline CDR1 is SGHDT and CDR2 YYEEEE. CDR3 length: 12 residues. Germline trimming cut 4 bases from V and 12 bases from J; bases unmatched to any gene: 7.

The gene calls are TRBV3-1 and TRBJ1-2, with TRBD1 as a possible D gene (5 bases). The CDR3 loop spans 12 amino acids. CDR1 is LGHDT and CDR2 is YNNKEL in the germline V gene (reference sequence). V was clipped by 2 bases and J by 7 bases, with 8 bases between them. For the CDR3, the DNA is TGTGCCAGCAGCCAACCCACAGGTGGCTACACCTTC. Translation gives CASSQPTGGYTF.